The 2 T cell receptor beta chains below were found in one sample sequenced in a study of blood T cell repertoires in COVID-19. TCRdb's table, derived via immunoSEQ multiplex PCR, lists solely in-frame clones and lacks some. In the table there are nearly 350,000 clones, around nine tenths of which are singletons. What was sequenced was peripheral blood. The receptors were gathered from a woman between 18 and 29 years old who had recovered from COVID-19.

This sequence joins TRBV28 and TRBJ2-5; 10 nucleotides match TRBD2. This CDR3 spans 16 amino acids. V was pared by 5 bases and J by 5 bases, with 11 bases of the junction left unmatched. Germline values: CDR1 MDHEN, CDR2 SYDVKM. CDR3 bases: TGTGCCAGCAGTACCGGACTAGCGGAGAAGGGGGAGACCCAGTACTTC. This translates into CASSTGLAEKGETQYF.

This clone was seen only a few times. The chain employs TRBV27 and TRBJ1-6, with unresolved D. V dropped 5 bases and J dropped 0 bases, with 14 bases sitting between them. In germline, CDR1 is MNHEY, CDR2 SMNVEV (reference sequence). This CDR3 has 17 residues. CDR3 region: CASSPSSVSSYNSPLHF. The CDR3 bases are TGTGCCAGCAGTCCATCCAGTGTCAGCTCCTATAATTCACCCCTCCACTTT.